The present T cell receptor beta chain was sequenced within a study of cytomegalovirus exposure and HLA in healthy donors. Points on this clone: Its antigen is still unknown.

With 60 Vbeta and 13 Jbeta primers, the PCR was carried out. Generated by immunoSEQ multiplex PCR, the TCRdb table keeps only in-frame clones and is missing some. The table includes over 150,000 clones, 81% detected once. The CDR3 length is 13 residues. V lost 11 bases and J lost 3, with 16 bases in between. The germline V gene encodes CDR1 ENHRY and CDR2 SYGVKD. Study-wide findings and caveats: Earlier analysis looked at TCR beta V segments, and most were productive about 87% or about 30% of the time. Per a later analysis, HLA-associated TCR beta chains showed more clonal expansion than other, equally common TCR beta chains.

The rearrangement links TRBV10-3 to TRBJ1-1; weak D call: TRBD1 (6 bases). This clonotype originated in a woman aged 50 to 60 in good health and CMV-seronegative. The sequencing input was PBMCs. CDR3 in amino acids: CAASGTIDTEAFF. In DNA, the CDR3 is TGTGCCGCCAGTGGGACAATTGACACTGAAGCTTTCTTT.